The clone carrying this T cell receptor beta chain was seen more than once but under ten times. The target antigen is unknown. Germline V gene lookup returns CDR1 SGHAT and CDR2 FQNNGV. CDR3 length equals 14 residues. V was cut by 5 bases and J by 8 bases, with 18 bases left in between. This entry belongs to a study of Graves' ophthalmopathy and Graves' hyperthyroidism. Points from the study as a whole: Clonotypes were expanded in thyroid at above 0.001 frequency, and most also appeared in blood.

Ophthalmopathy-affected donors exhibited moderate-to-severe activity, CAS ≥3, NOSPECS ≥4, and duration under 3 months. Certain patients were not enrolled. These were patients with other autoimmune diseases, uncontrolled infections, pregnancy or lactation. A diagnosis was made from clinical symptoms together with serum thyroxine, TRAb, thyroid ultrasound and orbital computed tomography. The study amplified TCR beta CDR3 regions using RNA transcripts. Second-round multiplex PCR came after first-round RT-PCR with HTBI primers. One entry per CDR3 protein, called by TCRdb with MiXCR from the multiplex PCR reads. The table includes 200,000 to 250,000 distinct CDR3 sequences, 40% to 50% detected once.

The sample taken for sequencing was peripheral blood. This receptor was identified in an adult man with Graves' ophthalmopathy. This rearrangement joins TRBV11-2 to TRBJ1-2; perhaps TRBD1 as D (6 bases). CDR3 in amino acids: CASSPYDRRYGYTF. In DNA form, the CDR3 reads TGTGCCAGCAGCCCATACGACAGGCGATACGGCTACACCTTC.